This T cell receptor (beta chain) was identified during a study of shared clonotypes between healthy human individuals. Background on the study: Each donor's CD8 memory used one plate, CD8 naive two, each CD4 subset three.

Source study methods: Quality scores were absent from the junction-only immunoSEQ sequences, so filtering differed. Assay used: immunoSEQ multiplex PCR; TCRdb lists only in-frame clones, some missing. That table supplies the V and J calls and clone size; D and trimming were determined from the DNA. Counted here are 1.5 million to 2.5 million clones, approximately 94% occurring once; the ten biggest clones make up around 1%. Per germline, CDR1 DFQATT and CDR2 SNEGSKA (reference sequence). The length of the CDR3 is 11 residues. Trimming removed 5 bases at V and 5 bases at J, with 9 bases between. Naive CD8 populations comprised CD45RO-negative cells positively selected for CCR7, excluding terminally differentiated effector memory CD45RA+ cells. Findings and limits, study-wide: An expected dependence of interdonor clonotype sharing on sequencing depth was noted. The naive CD4 repertoires of several donors were compared, and around 5.1% of clonotypes were shared.

Concerning this clone: What it recognizes is unknown.

The rearrangement links TRBV20-1 to TRBJ1-2; no clear D gene. What was sequenced was naive CD8+ T cells sorted from blood. This receptor was identified in a man in his late teens or twenties in good health. CDR3 amino acids: CSAAEAYGYTF. In DNA form, the CDR3 reads TGCAGTGCTGCGGAGGCATATGGCTACACCTTC.